One and the same sample provided the 26 T cell receptor beta chains below, sequenced in a study of blood T cell repertoires in COVID-19. TCRdb's copy holds only in-frame clones and misses some; the assay was immunoSEQ multiplex PCR. The data show around 170,000 clones, roughly four fifths seen once. Sequencing input: peripheral blood. The receptors stem from a man aged 25-45 years with active or convalescent COVID-19.

The CDR3 DNA follows: TGTGCCACCAGTGATTTCGAGGGGGCGAGGGCAGATACGCAGTATTTT. Amino acids: CATSDFEGARADTQYF. This chain links TRBV24-1 with TRBJ2-3; 7 bases map to TRBD1. The CDR3 sequence is 16 residues long. Trimming at V came to 1 base and at J to 4 bases, leaving 7 bases not matched to a gene. Germline assignment: CDR1 KGHDR and CDR2 SFDVKD.

In this sample, this clone turned up once. The rearrangement joins TRBV5-1 to TRBJ1-2; D is undetermined. Germline V gene sequence: CDR1 SGHRS, CDR2 YFSETQ. The CDR3 is 14 residues long. Trimming left V 0 bases short and J 4 bases short, with 10 bases between. The CDR3 sequence is CASSLEGGPYGYTF. CDR3 DNA: TGCGCCAGCAGCTTGGAGGGAGGGCCCTATGGCTACACCTTC.

The J gene is TRBJ2-1, the V gene TRBV6-2 or TRBV6-3, with 8 nucleotides matching TRBD2. This CDR3 contains 18 residues. CDR1 MNHEY and CDR2 SVGEGT come from the germline V gene. J lost 7 bases, V lost 0 bases, and 14 bases had no gene match. CDR3 coding DNA: TGTGCCAGCAGTTACTCGACCCTCGGGCGGGAGGACAGTAATGAGCAGTTCTTC. Its translation is CASSYSTLGREDSNEQFF.

J is TRBJ2-1 and V is TRBV18; no definite D call. This CDR3 contains 14 residues. The germline CDR1 and CDR2 sequences are KGHSH and LQKENI. V was shortened by 5 bases and J by 2 bases, with 10 bases between the two germline ends. CDR3 bases: TGTGCCAGCTCAAGGAGTACTACCTACAATGAGCAGTTCTTC. Translating it yields CASSRSTTYNEQFF.

The chain uses TRBV10-3 and TRBJ1-1, with TRBD1 matching over 7 bases. Germline loops: CDR1 ENHRY, CDR2 SYGVKD. Trimming removed 6 bases from V and 1 base from J; junction bases left unmatched: 5. CDR3 length: 14 residues. The CDR3 reads CAIRGTGENTEAFF. As DNA, the CDR3 is TGTGCCATCAGGGGAACAGGGGAGAACACTGAAGCTTTCTTT.

This clone showed up just a few times. This chain uses TRBV15 with TRBJ1-3; D possibly corresponds to TRBD1 (6 bases). The CDR3 is 14 amino acids. V lost 1 base and J lost 6, with 10 bases in between. Germline V gene sequence: CDR1 LNHNV, CDR2 YYDKDF (reference sequence). The DNA of the CDR3 is TGTGCCACCAGCAGAGTCACAGGGTTAAACACCATATATTTT. It yields the protein CATSRVTGLNTIYF.

DNA of the CDR3: TGTGCCAGTAGTATCCGGCCCCGGGACAGGGTTGAAAAACTGTTTTTT. As protein: CASSIRPRDRVEKLFF. This chain connects TRBV19 to TRBJ1-4; 9 nucleotides align to TRBD1. Germline-derived CDR1 and CDR2 are LNHDA and SQIVND (reference sequence). The CDR3 contains 16 residues. J lost 7 bases, V lost 3 bases, and 9 bases had no gene match.

This chain joins TRBV7-6 and TRBJ2-2, with 10 bases lining up with TRBD1. Unmatched junction bases numbered 10, after V lost 2 bases and J lost 4 bases. This CDR3 contains 18 residues. Germline-derived CDR1 and CDR2 are SGHVS and FNYEAQ. Written as DNA, the CDR3 is TGTGCCAGCAGCTTAAGGGGCGGGACAGGGGCGAGCACCGGGGAGCTGTTTTTT. This sequence encodes CASSLRGGTGASTGELFF. Supplemented by reference TRBV7-6 and TRBJ2-2, the full variable domain reads GAGVSQSPRYKVTKRGQDVALRCDPISGHVSLYWYRQALGQGPEFLTYFNYEAQQDKSGLPNDRFSAERPEGSISTLTIQRTEQRDSAMYRCASSLRGGTGASTGELFFGEGSRLTVL.

The chain recombines TRBV29-1 with TRBJ1-1; 8 nucleotides align to TRBD1. J was trimmed by 6 bases and V by 6 bases; bases with no gene match: 12. The CDR3 spans 14 residues. CDR1 and CDR2 (germline): SQVTM, ANQGSEA. Written as DNA, the CDR3 is TGCAGCGTGAGGCTTCAGGGGGCGATAGCTGAAGCTTTCTTT. This sequence encodes CSVRLQGAIAEAFF. Filled out from reference TRBV29-1 and TRBJ1-1, the complete variable domain reads SAVISQKPSRDICQRGTSLTIQCQVDSQVTMMFWYRQQPGQSLTLIATANQGSEATYESGFVIDKFPISRPNLTFSTLTVSNMSPEDSSIYLCSVRLQGAIAEAFFGQGTRLTVV.

Remarks on this clone: An end of the junction differs from the germline gene, which may be a read error. The CDR3 coding sequence is TGTGCCAGTAGCATAGGGCAGGGGGCGGTCGGTCAGCCCCAGCATTTT. Protein: CASSIGQGAVGQPQHF. The genes are TRBV19 and TRBJ1-5, with 8 bases aligning to TRBD1. Germline CDR1 LNHDA, CDR2 SQIVND (reference sequence). The CDR3 covers 16 residues.

This clone was seen more than once but under ten times. The chain is built from TRBV7-9 and TRBJ2-3, with 9 bases fitting TRBD1. Germline values: CDR1 SEHNR, CDR2 FQNEAQ (reference sequence). V was clipped by 5 bases and J by 3 bases; unmatched bases: 3. The CDR3 spans 14 residues. In nucleotides, the CDR3 is TGTGCCAGCAGCCCGGGACAGGGAACAGATACGCAGTATTTT. This gives the protein CASSPGQGTDTQYF.

In DNA, the CDR3 is TGTGCCAGCAGCAATCCGTGCGGGACGAATCAGCCCCAGCATTTT. Its translation: CASSNPCGTNQPQHF. The genes are TRBV21-1 and TRBJ1-5. TRBV21-1 constitutes a pseudogene. The CDR3 consists of 15 residues.

The chain uses TRBV24-1 and TRBJ2-7; D is undetermined. Trimming removed 3 bases at V and 6 bases at J, with 5 bases between. The CDR3 is 11 amino acids. In germline, CDR1 is KGHDR, CDR2 SFDVKD. The CDR3 sequence is CATSDGGEQYF. CDR3 DNA: TGTGCCACCAGTGATGGCGGCGAGCAGTACTTC.

This rearrangement joins TRBV7-3 to TRBJ2-3, with 9 bases aligning to TRBD1. With 6 bases clipped from V and 0 bases from J, the junction kept 4 bases outside the gene matches. The CDR3 is 15 residues long. Germline V lookup: CDR1 SGHTA, CDR2 FQGTGA. The CDR3 loop reads CASSRGTGSTDTQYF. CDR3 in DNA: TGTGCCAGCAGTCGGGGGACAGGGAGCACAGATACGCAGTATTTT.

This rearrangement joins TRBV4-1 to TRBJ1-6, with D uncertain. CDR3 size: 16 residues. Germline loops: CDR1 MGHRA, CDR2 YSYEKL. The V and J ends lost 1 base and 2 bases respectively, with 9 bases between them. The CDR3 sequence is CASSQVTQAYNSPLHF. Here the CDR3 DNA reads TGCGCCAGCAGCCAAGTTACCCAGGCCTATAATTCACCCCTCCACTTT.

This clone showed up just a few times. This rearrangement joins TRBV11-3 to TRBJ2-7, with D unclear. Trimming stripped 2 bases from V and 5 bases from J, with 4 bases between. The CDR3 extends over 11 amino acids. Germline V gene data show CDR1 as SGHNT and CDR2 as YENEEA. The CDR3 nucleotides are TGTGCCAGCAGCTTAATCAACGAGCAGTACTTC. Amino acids: CASSLINEQYF.

The chain joins TRBV27 to TRBJ1-6; 7 bases map to TRBD1. Trimming at V came to 7 bases and at J to 6 bases, leaving 12 bases not matched to a gene. CDR1 is MNHEY and CDR2 is SMNVEV in the germline V gene (reference sequence). The CDR3 is made up of 16 amino acids. The CDR3 sequence: CASNTLDRVGNSPLHF. The CDR3 bases are TGTGCCAGCAACACCCTTGACAGGGTCGGTAATTCACCCCTCCACTTT.

This clone was detected only a few times. The chain links TRBV10-3 to TRBJ2-7; 9 bases agree with TRBD1. In germline, CDR1 is ENHRY, CDR2 SYGVKD. This CDR3 is built from 15 residues. Trimming removed 5 bases from V and 3 bases from J; junction bases left unmatched: 8. In DNA form, the CDR3 reads TGTGCCATCAGTTCTCCACAGGGGGCCGGCTACGAGCAGTACTTC. Its protein product is CAISSPQGAGYEQYF.

This rearrangement joins TRBV3-1 (or the pseudogene TRBV3-2) to TRBJ1-6, with 9 nucleotides matching TRBD1. Germline V gene lookup returns CDR1 LGHDT and CDR2 YNNKEL (reference sequence). This CDR3 spans 15 amino acids. With V trimmed by 2 bases and J by 8 bases, 4 bases remained unmatched. The CDR3 reads CASSQTDRGDSPLHF. CDR3 nucleotides: TGTGCCAGCAGCCAAACGGACAGGGGAGATTCACCCCTCCACTTT.

The CDR3 protein is CASSEGGAYTEAFF. CDR3 bases: TGTGCCAGCAGTGAAGGGGGCGCCTACACTGAAGCTTTCTTT. The chain couples TRBV27 to TRBJ1-1; TRBD1 matches at 7 bases. V lost 5 bases, J lost 3 bases, and 6 bases stayed unmatched. The CDR3 is made up of 14 amino acids. Germline assignment: CDR1 MNHEY and CDR2 SMNVEV (reference sequence).

CDR3 in amino acids: CASSSGGQSYGYTF. CDR3 sequence (DNA): TGTGCCAGCAGCTCCGGAGGACAGAGCTATGGCTACACCTTC. The genes are TRBV3-1 (or the pseudogene TRBV3-2) and TRBJ1-2; TRBD1 is a possible D gene (6 bases). Germline CDR1 reads LGHDT; CDR2 reads YNNKEL (reference sequence). This CDR3 comprises 14 residues. Trimming stripped 5 bases from V and 4 bases from J, with 14 bases between.

This chain joins TRBV4-3 and TRBJ2-7; perhaps TRBD1 as D (6 bases). CDR1 and CDR2 (germline): LGHNA, YSLEER. Trimming removed 0 bases at V and 0 bases at J, with 18 bases between. The CDR3 length is 18 residues. The CDR3, as DNA: TGCGCCAGCAGCCAAGACCAATGGGCCGGGACACCCTCCTACGAGCAGTACTTC. As protein: CASSQDQWAGTPSYEQYF.

This rearrangement joins TRBV19 to TRBJ1-6, with a tentative D call TRBD1 (5 bases). Germline loops: CDR1 LNHDA, CDR2 SQIVND (reference sequence). The CDR3 extends over 15 amino acids. V lost 1 base and J lost 10, with 14 bases in between. CDR3 in DNA: TGTGCCAGTAGTATAGGAGGAGGGACTCTCTCACCCCTCCACTTT. Translating it yields CASSIGGGTLSPLHF.

The chain uses TRBV6-5 and TRBJ1-3, with unresolved D. CDR1 is MNHEY and CDR2 is SVGAGI in the germline V gene. The CDR3 runs 16 residues. V was clipped by 0 bases and J by 3 bases, with 12 bases between them. Here the CDR3 DNA reads TGTGCCAGCAGTTACTCCGCGGGGTTGCGTGGAAACACCATATATTTT. This sequence encodes CASSYSAGLRGNTIYF.

This sequence joins TRBV27 and TRBJ2-7; D perhaps matches TRBD2 (6 bases). The V gene lost 4 bases and the J gene lost 5 bases, with 12 bases spanning the gap. The germline gives CDR1 MNHEY, CDR2 SMNVEV (reference sequence). The CDR3 has 13 amino acids. The DNA for the CDR3 is TGTGCCAGCAGTTGGGCCGGGAGCGACGAGCAGTACTTC. As protein: CASSWAGSDEQYF.

The chain combines TRBV5-4 with TRBJ2-7; perhaps TRBD2 as D (6 bases). CDR1 is SGHNT and CDR2 is YYREEE in the germline V gene (reference sequence). The CDR3 spans 15 residues. V lost 0 bases and J 0 bases, leaving 10 bases between the germline ends. The CDR3 protein is CASSLAGAGSYEQYV. The CDR3 coding sequence is TGTGCCAGCAGCTTGGCGGGAGCCGGCTCCTACGAGCAGTACGTC.